The 7 T cell receptor beta chains listed next were all sequenced from one sample in a study of T cell responses to AZD1222 COVID-19 vaccine (dated by TCRdb to the early 2020s). Libraries were made using the immunoSEQ multiplex PCR assay. The immuneACCESS repertoire file appears here via TCRdb, limited to in-frame rearrangements. These files lack a portion of the clones; in checked studies, under half of the deficit traces to unresolved V genes, and the cause of the others is not known. Here the sample has 110,000 or so clones; roughly nine tenths occur a single time. The ten largest make up approximately 5.2% of the sample. The time point label, as the study defines it: baseline before first vaccination. Sequenced material: peripheral blood, taken on day 0 of AZD1222 vaccination. The source of these receptors is an adult in good health.

The gene calls are TRBV5-5 and TRBJ1-6, with D possibly matching TRBD1 (5 bases). Trimming took 0 bases from V and 4 from J, leaving 8 bases between them. CDR3 length: 15 amino acids. Germline loops: CDR1 SGHKS, CDR2 YYEKEE (reference sequence). CDR3 sequence: CASSLEGFYNSPLHF. The DNA of the CDR3 is TGTGCCAGCAGCTTGGAGGGGTTTTATAATTCACCCCTCCACTTT. Full variable domain (missing parts from reference TRBV5-5 and TRBJ1-6): DAGVTQSPTHLIKTRGQQVTLRCSPISGHKSVSWYQQVLGQGPQFIFQYYEKEERGRGNFPDRFSARQFPNYSSELNVNALLLGDSALYLCASSLEGFYNSPLHFGNGTRLTVT.

The rearrangement uses TRBV27 and TRBJ2-1; TRBD2 matches 9 bases. The CDR3 has 15 amino acids. V lost 4 bases to trimming and J lost 8 bases; unmatched junction nucleotides: 9. From germline, CDR1 is MNHEY and CDR2 SMNVEV (reference sequence). The CDR3 protein is CASSSLAGRGHEQFF. The CDR3 nucleotides read TGTGCCAGCAGTTCCCTAGCGGGGAGGGGGCATGAGCAGTTCTTC.

The gene calls are TRBV5-1 and TRBJ1-5, with D possibly matching TRBD1 (5 bases). Germline assignment: CDR1 SGHRS and CDR2 YFSETQ. Trimming left V 4 bases short and J 4 bases short, with 12 bases between. The CDR3 sequence is 14 residues long. CDR3 residues: CASSPEGVNQPQHF. For the CDR3, the DNA is TGCGCCAGCAGCCCCGAAGGGGTTAATCAGCCCCAGCATTTT.

The chain joins TRBV7-2 to TRBJ2-1; 12 nucleotides agree with TRBD2. CDR1 SGHTA and CDR2 FQGNSA come from the germline V gene. The CDR3 has 17 residues. V shed 5 bases and J 2 bases; nucleotides not matched to a gene: 7. This CDR3 is CASSPAGLAGTYNEQFF. The CDR3 nucleotides are TGTGCCAGCAGCCCTGCTGGACTAGCGGGAACCTACAATGAGCAGTTCTTC.

The rearrangement links TRBV3-1 (or the pseudogene TRBV3-2) to TRBJ1-2, with 10 bases identical to TRBD1. Germline CDR1 and CDR2: LGHDT and YNNKEL (reference sequence). With V trimmed by 0 bases and J by 1 base, 8 bases remained unmatched. CDR3 length: 18 residues. CDR3 DNA: TGTGCCAGCAGCCAAGATAGGCCGGGACAGGGGTTTAACTATGGCTACACCTTC. It specifies CASSQDRPGQGFNYGYTF.

The table lists this clone with a few counts. The rearrangement uses TRBV30 and TRBJ1-4, with D perhaps matching TRBD1 (5 bases). This CDR3 spans 14 amino acids. Per germline, CDR1 GTSNPN and CDR2 SVGIG (reference sequence). The V and J ends lost 1 base and 3 bases respectively, with 9 bases between them. CDR3 nucleotides: TGTGCCTGGAGTGGGCTGGGGGCTAATGAAAAACTGTTTTTT. This translates into CAWSGLGANEKLFF.

The chain has TRBV9 and TRBJ1-2; TRBD1 is a possible D gene (6 bases). This CDR3 is 14 amino acids long. Germline assignment: CDR1 SGDLS and CDR2 YYNGEE. Trimming pared 2 bases from V and 5 bases from J, leaving 13 bases between. Here the CDR3 DNA reads TGTGCCAGCAGCGTCGGACAGCATTCATATGGCTACACCTTC. This sequence encodes CASSVGQHSYGYTF.